These 9 T cell receptor beta chains originate from one sample sequenced in a study of blood T cell repertoires in COVID-19. Sequencing was performed with immunoSEQ multiplex PCR; in TCRdb, only in-frame clones are kept and a portion is missing. The repertoire includes tens of thousands of clones, around 80% of them detected once, and 8.8% sits in the top ten. Input material: peripheral blood. These receptors all stem from a man in his 60s with acute or convalescent COVID-19.

This sequence joins TRBV6-2 or TRBV6-3 and TRBJ1-1, with 7 nucleotides matching TRBD1. V gave up 4 bases and J gave up 0 bases; unmatched junction bases: 5. Germline-derived CDR1 and CDR2 are MNHEY and SVGEGT. The CDR3 has 15 amino acids. The CDR3 sequence: CASSWGRGMNTEAFF. The CDR3 DNA reads TGTGCCAGCAGTTGGGGCAGGGGGATGAACACTGAAGCTTTCTTT.

The V gene is TRBV4-3, the J gene TRBJ1-6; TRBD1 is a possible D gene (6 bases). The ends were cut back, 0 bases at V and 5 bases at J, with 23 bases in the middle. Germline V gene lookup returns CDR1 LGHNA and CDR2 YSLEER. CDR3 length: 20 residues. CDR3 residues: CASSQDTSFLEGDDNSPLHF. CDR3 nucleotides: TGCGCCAGCAGCCAAGATACCAGTTTTCTTGAGGGGGATGATAATTCACCCCTCCACTTT.

V is TRBV21-1 and J is TRBJ2-7; no DNA check was done on the table's D call, TRBD2. TRBV21-1 is termed a pseudogene. CDR3 size: 16 residues. The CDR3 nucleotides are TGTGCCAGCACCTCGACTAGCGGGGGTATATCCTACGAGCAGTACTTC. Protein product: CASTSTSGGISYEQYF.

This rearrangement joins TRBV29-1 to TRBJ2-5, with D tentatively TRBD2 (6 bases). This CDR3 spans 14 amino acids. V lost 4 bases, J lost 4 bases, and 16 bases lay in between. Germline CDR1 reads SQVTM; CDR2 reads ANQGSEA. CDR3 DNA sequence: TGCAGCGTTGTAGGGACTGGCGGTGGAGAGACCCAGTACTTC. Translation gives CSVVGTGGGETQYF.

This clone was counted between two and nine times. V gene TRBV3-1 (or the pseudogene TRBV3-2) combines with J gene TRBJ1-2; 7 bases are shared with TRBD1. The CDR3 runs to 14 residues. Trimming took 2 bases from V and 5 from J; bases not matched to a gene: 5. Germline CDR1 LGHDT, CDR2 YNNKEL (reference sequence). The CDR3 protein is CASSQTGESYGYTF. As DNA, the CDR3 is TGTGCCAGCAGCCAAACAGGGGAGTCATATGGCTACACCTTC.

V is TRBV6-1 and J is TRBJ1-2, with D hard to call. The CDR3 consists of 14 residues. V was trimmed by 2 bases and J by 4 bases, leaving 11 bases between them. Looked up from germline, CDR1 is MNHNS and CDR2 is SASEGT. The DNA of the CDR3 is TGTGCCAGCAGTGAAATCGAGGGTATCTATGGCTACACCTTC. This codes for CASSEIEGIYGYTF.

The gene calls are TRBV5-1 and TRBJ2-5; 15 bases agree with TRBD2. The ends lost 2 bases at V and 4 bases at J; junction bases unmatched: 6. This CDR3 is 17 amino acids long. Germline lookup yields CDR1 SGHRS and CDR2 YFSETQ. Here the CDR3 DNA reads TGCGCCAGCAGCTTCGGACTAGCGGGGGGGCAGGGAGAGACCCAGTACTTC. This gives the protein CASSFGLAGGQGETQYF.

This clone was counted between two and nine times. CDR3 region: CASSISPRAGQPLAFF. The CDR3 region has the DNA TGTGCCAGTAGTATATCCCCCAGGGCAGGACAACCCCTAGCTTTCTTT. The rearrangement joins TRBV19 to TRBJ1-1, with D perhaps TRBD1 (5 bases). In germline, CDR1 is LNHDA, CDR2 SQIVND (reference sequence). Trimming took off 2 bases at V and 10 bases at J, with 23 bases between the two ends. The CDR3 extends over 16 amino acids.

J is TRBJ1-4 and V is TRBV6-2 or TRBV6-3; 7 bases are shared with TRBD1. The CDR3 length is 15 residues. CDR1 and CDR2 (germline): MNHEY, SVGEGT. V shed 4 bases, J shed 2 bases, and the junction held 4 bases outside the gene matches. DNA for the CDR3: TGTGCCAGCAGTTCAGGACAGGCGACTAATGAAAAACTGTTTTTT. This sequence encodes CASSSGQATNEKLFF.